This T cell receptor beta chain emerged from a study of shared clonotypes between healthy human individuals. Looking at the study overall: Per donor, CD8 memory used one plate, CD8 naive used two, CD4 memory used three and CD4 naive used three.

Worth noting for this clone: Its target is not known.

Sequenced by immunoSEQ multiplex PCR; TCRdb stores in-frame clones only, minus some. The sample lists roughly 2.4 million clones, around 95% occurring once. Overall study findings and caveats: Represented diversity (both genetic and exposure-history) was limited by the small number of donors. It was observed that roughly 5% of naive CD4 clonotypes were shared across a few donors.

Trimming stripped 4 bases from V and 0 bases from J, with 12 bases between. Germline-derived CDR1 and CDR2 are KGHSH and LQKENI. CDR3 length: 15 residues. Only Caucasian adults living in Nashville, Tennessee made up the donor group. The chain couples TRBV18 to TRBJ1-1; perhaps TRBD1 as D (5 bases). This sequence originates from a man between 18 and 35 years old in good health. Sequences were obtained from naive CD4+ T cells sorted from blood. The sample's subset: CD45RA+ positively selected. In DNA, the CDR3 is TGTGCCAGCTCACGGGGGGGGAACATGAACACTGAAGCTTTCTTT. Amino acids: CASSRGGNMNTEAFF.